This T cell receptor (beta chain) was sequenced for a study of post-analysis software for immune sequencing data (dated by TCRdb to between 2014 and 2017). General notes on the study: Disease courses on record covered relapsing-remitting, secondary progressive and progressive-relapsing multiple sclerosis, though some patients had no subtype annotation. The multiple sclerosis patient repertoires were compared with approximately 11 previously published healthy control repertoires from donors aged 6 to 25 years. A subset of samples was prepared in parallel using single-end sample barcoding, then pooled and co-amplified after Illumina adapter ligation. Overall study outcomes, separate from this receptor: Roughly 5 TRBV segments, including TRBV5-6, TRBV5-1 and TRBV20-1, were significantly more frequent in patients than controls. Multiple sclerosis patients had significantly lower normalized Chao1 diversity than controls, a result that suggests substantial peripheral T-cell clonal expansion. The multiple sclerosis patient group was slightly younger than the control group. Direct clustering with F measure revealed strong co-clustering of samples prepared in the same batch, which led to a batch-effect correction.

Note on this clonotype: No cognate antigen has been identified for it. It has no much larger one-base neighbor in the sample; base qualities were not kept.

The CDR3 holds 16 amino acids from the cysteine to the phenylalanine. Only the CDR3 part of the read is kept: 48 bases, read in frame from the first base. At the junction V is shortened by 4 bases and J by 7 bases; bases outside the gene matches: 15. The germline V gene provides CDR1 SGHRS and CDR2 YFSETQ. The library was produced with PCR. Data came from an Illumina HiSeq 2500. Unique molecular identifiers were incorporated into TCR beta cDNA libraries to reduce PCR and sequencing biases. Roughly 500,000 cDNA molecules were obtained for every 1 to 10 million input T cells, so each molecule roughly corresponded to one T cell. The patient libraries were prepared and sequenced using the same protocol as the earlier healthy control dataset. Within a given batch, samples were prepared together, multiplexed and sequenced on the same HiSeq lane. The original pipeline was this. MIGEC handled the raw barcoded reads, throwing out single-read molecular identifier groups before consensus assembly and CDR3 extraction. VDJtools was used for post-analysis of the clonotype tables, and diversity was normalized by down-sampling every dataset to the size of the smallest sample. Repertoire overlap clustering matched CDR3 amino acid but not nucleotide sequences to correct batch-related cross-sample contamination. TCRdb handled the public reads itself, with Q25 trimming in fastp and clone calling in MiXCR, and kept productive beta chains. Rows merge per CDR3 protein into single entries with the most common DNA and genes. TCRdb, rather than the study authors, made the V and J calls. The sample table shows roughly 650,000 distinct CDR3 sequences, and roughly three fifths are seen once. Roughly 12% of the sample goes to the ten largest clones.

To demonstrate the VDJtools post-analysis software, TCR beta repertoires were profiled from the peripheral blood of some 12 young patients with multiple sclerosis. The multiple sclerosis patients were children and adolescents ranging in age from roughly 6 to 15 years. The sequence was obtained from a girl aged 2-10 years with multiple sclerosis. The chain links TRBV5-1 with TRBJ1-1, and 8 junctional nucleotides match TRBD1. The sequenced sample was blood. In nucleotide form, the sequence is TGCGCCAGCAGCGTCACGGGACAGGCTGAGGGAGGTGAAGCTTTCTTT. Its protein product is CASSVTGQAEGGEAFF.